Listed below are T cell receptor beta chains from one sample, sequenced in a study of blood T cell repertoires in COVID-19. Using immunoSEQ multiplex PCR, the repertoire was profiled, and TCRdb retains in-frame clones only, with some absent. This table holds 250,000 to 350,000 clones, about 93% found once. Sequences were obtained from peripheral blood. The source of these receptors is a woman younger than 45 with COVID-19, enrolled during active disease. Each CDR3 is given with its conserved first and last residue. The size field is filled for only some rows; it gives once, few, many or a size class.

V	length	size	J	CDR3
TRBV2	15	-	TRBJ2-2	CASNFRRESTGELFF
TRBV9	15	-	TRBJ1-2	CASSVAWGGNYGYTF
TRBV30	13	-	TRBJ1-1	CAWSVPVNTEAFF
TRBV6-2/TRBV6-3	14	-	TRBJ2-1	CASSYGTGGFEQFF
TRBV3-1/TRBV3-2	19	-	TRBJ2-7	CASSHRLVTSERAGDEQYF
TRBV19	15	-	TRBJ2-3	CASSPDRGDTDTQYF
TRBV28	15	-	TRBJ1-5	CASSLGPSLNQPQHF
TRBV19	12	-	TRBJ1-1	CASSLGTGRAFF
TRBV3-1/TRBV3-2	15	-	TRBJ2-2	CASSGDYRETGELFF
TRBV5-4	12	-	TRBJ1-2	CASSLDPGGYTF
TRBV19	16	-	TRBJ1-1	CASSTGGGGLNTEAFF
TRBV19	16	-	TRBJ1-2	CASRTGTGPTGAGYTF
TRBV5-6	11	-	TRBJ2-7	CASSLSGDRNF
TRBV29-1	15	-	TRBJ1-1	CSVCDGTGGNTEAFF
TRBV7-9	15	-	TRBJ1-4	CASSLGQGLNEKLFF
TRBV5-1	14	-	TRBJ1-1	CASSPLKMGREAFF
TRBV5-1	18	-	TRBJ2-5	CASSFSTWTSAAGETQYF
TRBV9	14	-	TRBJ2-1	CASSPLGIYNEQFF
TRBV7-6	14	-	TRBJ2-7	CASSLGTGSYEQYF
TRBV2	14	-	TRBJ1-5	CASEGYRGFQPQHF
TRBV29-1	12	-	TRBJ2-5	CSVARGQETQYF
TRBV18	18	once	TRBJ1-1	CASSPPWGQGAMNTEAFF
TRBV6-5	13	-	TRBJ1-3	CASSQLTGNTIYF
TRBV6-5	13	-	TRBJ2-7	CASGQGPRGEQYF